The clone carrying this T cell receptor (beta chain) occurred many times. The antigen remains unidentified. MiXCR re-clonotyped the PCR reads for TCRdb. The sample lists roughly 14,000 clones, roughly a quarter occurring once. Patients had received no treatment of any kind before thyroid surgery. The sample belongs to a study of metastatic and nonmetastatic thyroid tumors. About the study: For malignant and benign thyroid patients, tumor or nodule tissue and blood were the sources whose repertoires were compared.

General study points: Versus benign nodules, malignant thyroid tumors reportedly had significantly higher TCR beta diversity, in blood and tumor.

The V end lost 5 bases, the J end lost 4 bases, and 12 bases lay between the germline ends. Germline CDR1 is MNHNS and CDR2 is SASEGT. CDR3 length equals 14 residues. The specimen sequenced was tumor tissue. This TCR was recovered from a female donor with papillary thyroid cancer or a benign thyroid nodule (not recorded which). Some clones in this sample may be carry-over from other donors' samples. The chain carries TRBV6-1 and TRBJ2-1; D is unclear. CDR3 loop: CASSSGRRYNEQFF. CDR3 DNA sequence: TGTGCCAGCAGTTCAGGACGTCGTTACAATGAGCAGTTCTTC.